This T cell receptor (beta chain) was found in a study of cytomegalovirus exposure and HLA in healthy donors. The wider study: The same platform was used for the 120 validation repertoires and the 600 to 850 first-cohort repertoires, a later analysis reported.

The donors were members of the approximately 130-subject validation cohort (separate from the roughly 670-subject first cohort). Study conclusions and caveats: It was reported that the classifier diagnosed cytomegalovirus status with high specificity and sensitivity in both the original and validation cohorts.

Germline CDR1 reads MDHEN; CDR2 reads SYDVKM. The CDR3 loop spans 20 amino acids. The V end was cut by 5 bases, the J end by 7 bases, with 36 bases between. Sequencing used immunoSEQ multiplex PCR; TCRdb keeps in-frame clones, though not all of them. This sample has some 250,000 clones, with approximately 86% found just once. Remarks on this clone: As yet, its antigen is unknown.

The TCR comes from a young woman in good health and CMV-seropositive. Sequenced material: PBMCs. The V gene is TRBV28, the J gene TRBJ2-7; D is perhaps TRBD1 (5 bases). The DNA of the CDR3 is TGTGCCAGCAGTCCCCGCTTTCGATTCCAGGGTCCCACAGGCCTACGAGAGCAGTACTTC. Protein sequence: CASSPRFRFQGPTGLREQYF. Full variable domain (missing parts from reference TRBV28 and TRBJ2-7): DVKVTQSSRYLVKRTGEKVFLECVQDMDHENMFWYRQDPGLGLRLIYFSYDVKMKEKGDIPEGYSVSREKKERFSLILESASTNQTSMYLCASSPRFRFQGPTGLREQYFGPGTRLTVT.